The clone carrying this T cell receptor (beta chain) came up a few times. These data are taken from a study of cytomegalovirus exposure and HLA in healthy donors. The study ran its PCR with 60 Vbeta and 13 Jbeta primers. Profiling relied on immunoSEQ multiplex PCR, and the TCRdb table lists in-frame clones only, not all of them. This sample has under 140,000 clones, with 76% found just once. Sequencing input: PBMCs. The TCR originated in a man younger than 40 in good health and CMV-seropositive.

Written as DNA, the CDR3 is TGTGCCAGCAGCGCCGGGACAGGGTCTTACGAGCAGTACTTC. This codes for CASSAGTGSYEQYF. The chain joins TRBV5-4 to TRBJ2-7; 9 bases are a match to TRBD1. V gave up 4 bases and J gave up 4 bases; unmatched junction bases: 6. CDR3 length equals 14 residues. Germline V lookup: CDR1 SGHNT, CDR2 YYREEE (reference sequence).